This T cell receptor beta chain emerged from a study of blood T cell repertoires in COVID-19. Across the whole study: Sites in the United States, Italy and Spain provided acute and convalescent COVID-19 samples. Sources were T cells, B-cell-depleted T cells, or PBMCs; the material itself was cDNA or gDNA.

Some clones are missing from TCRdb's copy, which holds only in-frame ones; the method was immunoSEQ multiplex PCR. The data show approximately 260,000 clones, approximately 86% seen once. The CDR3 extends over 11 amino acids. Per the germline V gene, CDR1 is DFQATT and CDR2 is SNEGSKA (reference sequence). Living in about 25 US areas, the participants were between roughly 18 and 89 years of age. Sequencing was carried out using PBMCs or T cells enriched from blood (not recorded which). The chain combines TRBV20-1 with TRBJ2-5; D uncertain. This clonotype was obtained from a woman aged 40 to 50 with acute COVID-19. The CDR3 coding sequence is TGCAGCCCCTACAGTCAAGAGACCCAGTACTTC. It is translated as CSPYSQETQYF.